These 21 T cell receptor beta chains were sequenced from one sample in a study of T cell responses to AZD1222 COVID-19 vaccine. Using immunoSEQ multiplex PCR, the repertoire was profiled, and TCRdb retains in-frame clones only, with some absent. This sample yields fewer than 30,000 clones, of which about 88% are seen a single time; more than 7.5% belongs to the top ten. The sample was peripheral blood, taken 28 days after the second AZD1222 dose. These receptor sequences come from an adult who received the AZD1222 COVID-19 vaccine.

The rearrangement uses TRBV28 and TRBJ1-2, with TRBD1 as a possible D gene (6 bases). CDR3 length: 15 amino acids. Germline V gives CDR1 MDHEN, CDR2 SYDVKM. V was cut by 5 bases and J by 4 bases, with 17 bases left in between. The chain's CDR3 is CASSTIAGRGYGYTF. In DNA, the CDR3 is TGTGCCAGCAGTACCATTGCGGGCAGGGGCTATGGCTACACCTTC.

The rearrangement links TRBV28 to TRBJ1-4; D unclear. The CDR3 loop spans 13 amino acids. The V gene's germline CDR1 is MDHEN and CDR2 SYDVKM. V lost 10 bases and J 0 bases, leaving 9 bases between the germline ends. CDR3 protein: CAIRGATNEKLFF. The CDR3 DNA is TGTGCCATCCGGGGTGCAACTAATGAAAAACTGTTTTTT.

V is TRBV27 and J is TRBJ1-5; D uncertain. The V end was cut by 5 bases, the J end by 8 bases, with 13 bases between. Germline CDR1 reads MNHEY; CDR2 reads SMNVEV (reference sequence). The length of the CDR3 is 13 residues. The CDR3 nucleotides read TGTGCCAGCAGTGTGTGGGGAGGTAAGCCCCAGCATTTT. Translating gives CASSVWGGKPQHF.

Concerning this clone itself: A junction end diverges from the germline sequence, so it may reflect a read error. The CDR3 here is CASRTSEVYNSPLHF. The CDR3 nucleotides are TGTGCCAGCAGAACCTCTGAGGTGTATAATTCCCCCCTCCACTTT. This chain joins TRBV28 and TRBJ1-6, with D hard to call. Looked up from germline, CDR1 is MDHEN and CDR2 is SYDVKM. The CDR3 has 15 amino acids.

The V gene is TRBV29-1, the J gene TRBJ1-2; the D is unclear. The CDR3 runs to 11 residues. Trimming removed 5 bases from V and 6 bases from J, with 10 bases in between. Germline lookup yields CDR1 SQVTM and CDR2 ANQGSEA. This chain's CDR3 is CSVQRFDGYTF. The DNA of the CDR3 is TGCAGCGTTCAGCGGTTCGATGGCTACACCTTC.

The V call is TRBV6-5, the J call TRBJ1-2; possibly TRBD1 for D (5 bases). CDR3 size: 12 residues. CDR1 and CDR2 (germline): MNHEY, SVGAGI. The V gene lost 3 bases and the J gene lost 6 bases, with 8 bases spanning the gap. The CDR3 region is CASSYGRDGYTF. DNA for the CDR3: TGTGCCAGCAGTTATGGCAGGGATGGCTACACCTTC.

The rearrangement joins TRBV28 to TRBJ2-2; D may be TRBD2 (5 bases). Trimming removed 6 bases at V and 9 bases at J, with 14 bases between. The CDR3 runs to 13 residues. Per germline, CDR1 MDHEN and CDR2 SYDVKM. The CDR3 sequence is CASSFILVRELFF. CDR3 coding DNA: TGTGCCAGCAGCTTTATACTAGTCCGGGAGCTGTTTTTT. Full variable domain (outside the CDR3, taken from reference TRBV28 and TRBJ2-2): DVKVTQSSRYLVKRTGEKVFLECVQDMDHENMFWYRQDPGLGLRLIYFSYDVKMKEKGDIPEGYSVSREKKERFSLILESASTNQTSMYLCASSFILVRELFFGEGSRLTVL.

This chain connects TRBV30 to TRBJ1-1; D not resolved. The CDR3 extends over 14 amino acids. CDR1 and CDR2 from the germline V gene are GTSNPN and SVGIG (reference sequence). The germline V and J ends were trimmed by 6 bases and 0 bases, with 14 bases remaining between them. The CDR3 here is CACKSFRMNTEAFF. The CDR3, as DNA: TGTGCCTGCAAGAGCTTCAGAATGAACACTGAAGCTTTCTTT.

The genes are TRBV5-4 and TRBJ2-7; 9 bases are shared with TRBD1. Trimming at V came to 4 bases and at J to 5 bases, leaving 1 base not matched to a gene. The CDR3 runs 12 residues. Germline V gene sequence: CDR1 SGHNT, CDR2 YYREEE (reference sequence). The CDR3 nucleotides read TGTGCCAGCAGCCGGACAGGGGACGAGCAGTACTTC. Translating it yields CASSRTGDEQYF.

This clone is a singleton in its sample. The chain couples TRBV7-7 to TRBJ2-2; D perhaps matches TRBD2 (6 bases). Germline lookup yields CDR1 SSHAT and CDR2 FNYEAQ (reference sequence). This CDR3 has 13 amino acids. The ends were cut back, 3 bases at V and 6 bases at J, with 8 bases in the middle. The CDR3 DNA sequence: TGTGCCAGCAGCTTTACTAGCCCCGGGGAGCTGTTTTTT. As protein: CASSFTSPGELFF.

The rearrangement links TRBV3-1 (or the pseudogene TRBV3-2) to TRBJ1-4, with 10 bases lining up with TRBD1. The CDR3 runs to 15 residues. From germline, CDR1 is LGHDT and CDR2 YNNKEL (reference sequence). Trimming removed 7 bases from V and 2 bases from J; junction bases left unmatched: 4. The CDR3 coding sequence is TGTGCCAGCACCCTGACAGGGGGCACTAATGAAAAACTGTTTTTT. This gives the protein CASTLTGGTNEKLFF.

This chain links TRBV2 with TRBJ1-6, with D perhaps matching TRBD1 (5 bases). With 3 bases removed from V and 9 bases from J, the gap between germline ends came to 15 bases. Germline CDR1 SNHLY, CDR2 FYNNEI. The CDR3 sequence is 15 residues long. The CDR3: CASSEGDGRASPLHF. The CDR3 coding sequence is TGTGCCAGCAGTGAGGGGGACGGCAGGGCTTCACCCCTCCACTTT.

This sequence joins TRBV18 and TRBJ1-5; no clear D gene. V was shortened by 1 base and J by 7 bases, with 8 bases between the two germline ends. The CDR3 runs 13 residues. Germline-derived CDR1 and CDR2 are KGHSH and LQKENI. The CDR3 DNA sequence: TGTGCCAGCTCACCACAGGGAGACCAGCCCCAGCATTTT. Its protein product is CASSPQGDQPQHF.

This chain links TRBV30 with TRBJ2-5, with D possibly matching TRBD2 (7 bases). Germline V gives CDR1 GTSNPN, CDR2 SVGIG (reference sequence). CDR3 length: 14 amino acids. V was pared by 0 bases and J by 0 bases, with 8 bases between. The CDR3 sequence: CAWSVGGHQETQYF. In DNA, the CDR3 is TGTGCCTGGAGTGTCGGGGGGCACCAAGAGACCCAGTACTTC.

This clone was picked up one time. J is TRBJ2-7 and V is TRBV6-2 or TRBV6-3; D may match TRBD1 or TRBD2 (5 bases each). V shed 6 bases and J shed 11 bases, with 17 bases lying between them. The CDR3 has 12 amino acids. Looked up from germline, CDR1 is MNHEY and CDR2 is SVGEGT. As DNA, the CDR3 is TGTGCCAGCAGCTTCGGGACCGCAGAGGAGTACTTC. Protein sequence: CASSFGTAEEYF.

V is TRBV7-9 and J is TRBJ1-3, with D uncertain. With 1 base removed from V and 0 bases from J, the gap between germline ends came to 10 bases. The germline V gene encodes CDR1 SEHNR and CDR2 FQNEAQ (reference sequence). The CDR3 totals 16 residues. The DNA of the CDR3 is TGTGCCAGCAGCTTAGTCGGCAGTTACTCTGGAAACACCATATATTTT. Translation: CASSLVGSYSGNTIYF.

This chain connects TRBV27 to TRBJ2-1; tentatively, D is TRBD2 (5 bases). Trimming took off 6 bases at V and 3 bases at J, with 18 bases between the two ends. The CDR3 contains 16 residues. The germline V gene has CDR1 MNHEY and CDR2 SMNVEV (reference sequence). The CDR3 DNA reads TGTGCCAGCAGGCACAGCCGGGAAAGCCGCTACAATGAGCAGTTCTTC. Encoded protein: CASRHSRESRYNEQFF.

This chain links TRBV28 with TRBJ1-1; TRBD1 aligns across 7 bases. The germline V gene has CDR1 MDHEN and CDR2 SYDVKM. V lost 6 bases and J lost 1; bases outside the gene matches: 20. The CDR3 is 19 amino acids. The CDR3 DNA sequence: TGTGCCAGCAGCACGTTATCCGCCCTGGGGGGGGACAGGAACACTGAAGCTTTCTTT. Its protein product is CASSTLSALGGDRNTEAFF.

Notes on this clone: At one of its ends the junction is not consistent with the germline gene, which may arise from a read error. The chain has TRBV30 and TRBJ1-2; D perhaps matches TRBD1 (6 bases). Germline V gene sequence: CDR1 GTSNPN, CDR2 SVGIG (reference sequence). This CDR3 spans 13 amino acids. In DNA form, the CDR3 reads TGTGCCTGGAGTCTAGATTCGTTTAATACAGGGTTCTTC. Translated: CAWSLDSFNTGFF. Full variable domain (outside the CDR3, taken from reference TRBV30 and TRBJ1-2): SQTIHQWPATLVQPVGSPLSLECTVEGTSNPNLYWYRQAAGRGLQLLFYSVGIGQISSEVPQNLSASRPQDRQFILSSKKLLLSDSGFYLCAWSLDSFNTGFFGSGTRLTVV.

V gene TRBV19 combines with J gene TRBJ2-1; D call uncertain. Germline-derived CDR1 and CDR2 are LNHDA and SQIVND (reference sequence). The germline V and J ends were trimmed by 3 bases and 9 bases, with 9 bases remaining between them. This CDR3 is built from 12 residues. CDR3 region: CASSIWISEQFF. The CDR3 DNA reads TGTGCCAGTAGTATTTGGATTTCTGAGCAGTTCTTC. Drawing the rest from reference TRBV19 and TRBJ2-1, the complete variable domain is DGGITQSPKYLFRKEGQNVTLSCEQNLNHDAMYWYRQDPGQGLRLIYYSQIVNDFQKGDIAEGYSVSREKKESFPLTVTSAQKNPTAFYLCASSIWISEQFFGPGTRLTVL.

Details on this clone: The junction differs from germline at one of its ends, possibly a read error. This chain links TRBV6-1 with TRBJ2-2, with no clear D. Germline CDR1 and CDR2: MNHNS and SASEGT. CDR3 length: 12 residues. The CDR3 coding sequence is TGTGCCAGCTGTGAGGTTAACGGGGAGCTGTTTTTT. Translating it yields CASCEVNGELFF.